This TCR beta chain was found in a study of T-cell reconstitution after alpha-beta-depleted transplantation in children. The V and J ends lost 0 bases and 4 bases, in that order; junction bases with no gene match: 8. The CDR3 has 18 residues. Germline CDR1 SGHRS, CDR2 YFSETQ. With respect to this clonotype: Its antigen is unidentified.

This sample's TCRbeta library carried unique molecular identifier barcodes. MiXCR was run by TCRdb on the PCR reads, yielding one entry per CDR3 protein. This table has roughly 200,000 distinct CDR3 sequences, around 9.2% appearing once. General study findings and limits: Newly produced T cells mostly provided counts and TCRbeta diversity after one year, as hyperexpanded clones declined.

Sequenced material: PBMCs, mostly from graft donor cells, taken 360 days after TCRalphabeta/CD19-depleted stem cell transplant. The chain combines TRBV5-1 with TRBJ2-6; TRBD1 matches 9 bases. This receptor was obtained from a male patient aged 2 to 10 who had a stem cell transplant for acute myeloid leukemia, so the T cells may come from the graft donor. CDR3 in amino acids: CASSLAGQGSEGANVLTF. The DNA for the CDR3 is TGCGCCAGCAGCTTGGCCGGACAGGGGAGTGAAGGGGCCAACGTCCTGACTTTC.